This TCR beta chain was sequenced during a study of T cell responses to AZD1222 COVID-19 vaccine. The CDR3 extends over 15 amino acids. Trimming pared 5 bases from V and 0 bases from J, leaving 11 bases between. Germline CDR1 and CDR2: SGHAT and FQDESV (reference sequence). The protocol was immunoSEQ multiplex PCR, while the TCRdb copy is restricted to in-frame clones and leaves out a portion. Of tens of thousands of clones in the sample, roughly 82% were seen once. The sequence was collected from an adult in good health. Material: peripheral blood, obtained on day 0 of AZD1222 vaccination. This chain connects TRBV11-1 to TRBJ2-1; D perhaps matches TRBD2 (5 bases). The CDR3 region is CASSPDYSSYNEQFF. CDR3 in DNA: TGTGCCAGCAGCCCCGACTACTCCTCCTACAATGAGCAGTTCTTC.